The rows below give T cell receptor beta chains drawn from one sample of a study of blood T cells in healthy people across ages. TCRdb re-called the 5' RACE reads with MiXCR, one entry per CDR3 protein. The sample consists of 650,000 to 800,000 distinct CDR3 sequences, under 45% of them appearing once. The sequenced material came from blood. These receptors originate from a man between 60 and 75 years old in good health. The CDR3 runs from the conserved cysteine through the conserved F or W. The D gene is left open where the match is weak. Where a row states a size, it is once, few, many or the class of an expanded clone; other rows omit it.

J gene,V gene,D gene,clone size,CDR3 protein,CDR3 DNA
TRBJ1-2,TRBV20-1,-,-,CSAPRLYGYTF,TGCAGTGCTCCGCGACTCTATGGCTACACCTTC
TRBJ2-7,TRBV7-2,-,few,CASSPGSGGSYNEQYF,TGTGCCAGCAGCCCAGGCTCGGGGGGCTCCTACAATGAGCAGTACTTC
TRBJ1-6,TRBV4-3,-,once,CASSQVLARTGEALHF,TGCGCCAGCAGCCAAGTTCTTGCCCGGACGGGGGAGGCCCTCCACTTT
TRBJ2-1,TRBV12-3/TRBV12-4,TRBD2,-,CASSPRGLAAYNEQFF,TGTGCCAGCAGTCCCCGGGGACTAGCAGCCTACAATGAGCAGTTCTTC
TRBJ2-3,TRBV6-5,-,-,CASSPQRVNTQYF,TGTGCCAGCAGTCCCCAGAGGGTCAATACGCAGTATTTT
TRBJ2-1,TRBV29-1,TRBD2,-,CSVDGGGVYKQVF,TGCAGCGTTGACGGCGGGGGGGTATATAAGCAGGTCTTC
TRBJ2-5,TRBV12-3/TRBV12-4,-,-,CASSFAGPETQYF,TGTGCCAGCAGTTTCGCAGGGCCGGAGACCCAGTACTTC
TRBJ2-2,TRBV20-1,TRBD2,-,CSVSTSGGANTGELFF,TGCAGTGTTTCCACTAGCGGGGGGGCTAACACCGGGGAGCTGTTTTTT
TRBJ1-5,TRBV12-3/TRBV12-4,TRBD1,-,CASSLGQGHNQPQHF,TGTGCCAGCAGTTTAGGACAGGGGCATAATCAGCCCCAGCATTTT
TRBJ1-5,TRBV18,-,few,CASSPGYSNQPQHF,TGTGCCAGCTCACCAGGATATAGCAATCAGCCCCAGCATTTT
TRBJ2-7,TRBV5-1,-,-,CASSLGRQASYEQYF,TGCGCCAGCAGCTTGGGGAGACAGGCCTCCTACGAGCAGTACTTC
TRBJ2-2,TRBV29-1,TRBD1,-,CSVGGGRVGGELFF,TGCAGCGTTGGAGGGGGCAGGGTTGGCGGGGAGCTGTTTTTT
TRBJ2-5,TRBV6-2/TRBV6-3,TRBD1,-,CASSFAGTGLQETRYF,TGTGCCAGCAGTTTTGCCGGGACAGGCCTCCAAGAGACCCGGTACTTC
TRBJ2-2,TRBV5-1,TRBD1,-,CASSLIEQGEICTGELFF,TGCGCCAGCAGCTTAATCGAACAGGGGGAAATTTGCACCGGGGAGCTGTTTTTT
TRBJ2-2,TRBV20-1,-,few,CSAGRATTGELFF,TGCAGTGCGGGAAGGGCGACCACCGGGGAGCTGTTTTTT
TRBJ2-5,TRBV7-8,TRBD2,once,CASSLRGGARSETQYF,TGTGCCAGCAGCTTACGCGGGGGGGCCCGTTCAGAGACCCAGTACTTC
TRBJ1-1,TRBV15,-,-,CATSRQAEYTEAFF,TGTGCCACCAGCAGACAGGCGGAGTACACTGAAGCTTTCTTT
TRBJ1-5,TRBV15,-,-,CATSEPGQNQPQHF,TGTGCCACCAGCGAACCGGGACAAAATCAGCCCCAGCATTTT
TRBJ2-4,TRBV12-3/TRBV12-4,-,-,CASSGGPGPQADIQYF,TGTGCCAGCAGTGGGGGACCGGGACCACAAGCGGACATTCAGTACTTC
TRBJ1-6,TRBV27,-,few,CASSFVADPYSPLHF,TGTGCCAGCAGTTTTGTGGCAGACCCCTATTCACCCCTCCACTTT
TRBJ2-2,TRBV6-2/TRBV6-3,TRBD1,-,CASTRSTGFFSGELFF,TGTGCCAGCACCCGGTCGACAGGGTTTTTCTCCGGGGAGCTGTTTTTT
TRBJ1-6,TRBV3-1,-,-,CASSHTGRGGNSPLHF,TGTGCCAGCAGCCACACGGGGCGTGGCGGGAATTCACCCCTCCACTTT
TRBJ1-5,TRBV7-2,-,-,CASSLVARGYSNQPQHF,TGTGCCAGCAGCTTAGTGGCCAGAGGATATAGCAATCAGCCCCAGCATTTT
TRBJ2-3,TRBV7-3,TRBD2,once,CASSLGLAGWGTDTQYF,TGTGCCAGCAGCTTAGGGCTAGCGGGGTGGGGCACAGATACGCAGTATTTT
TRBJ2-5,TRBV7-2,-,few,CASSLGSMGGTQYF,TGTGCCAGCAGCTTAGGGTCTATGGGAGGGACCCAGTACTTC
TRBJ1-5,TRBV20-1,-,-,CSAGKGFVINSNQPQHF,TGCAGTGCGGGGAAAGGTTTTGTCATCAATAGCAATCAGCCCCAGCATTTT
TRBJ2-7,TRBV2,-,-,CASSADDEQYF,TGTGCCAGCAGTGCGGACGACGAGCAGTACTTC
TRBJ2-1,TRBV20-1,-,-,CSSRGTYNEQFF,TGCAGTAGCAGGGGTACCTACAATGAGCAGTTCTTC
TRBJ2-7,TRBV7-2,-,-,CASSLARFSAGEQYF,TGTGCCAGCAGCTTAGCTCGCTTCAGCGCCGGCGAGCAGTACTTC
TRBJ2-7,TRBV15,TRBD1,-,CATSRGAGGNSYEQYF,TGTGCCACCAGCAGAGGGGCAGGGGGAAATTCCTACGAGCAGTACTTC
TRBJ2-7,TRBV6-4,TRBD1,few,CATAGTGSYYEQYF,TGTGCCACCGCCGGGACAGGGTCCTACTACGAGCAGTACTTC
TRBJ2-1,TRBV11-2,-,few,CASRGGGRSFYNEQFF,TGTGCCAGCAGGGGTGGGGGCAGGTCTTTCTACAATGAGCAGTTCTTC
TRBJ2-5,TRBV3-1,TRBD2,-,CASSQGLAGGTQETQYF,TGTGCCAGCAGCCAAGGCCTAGCGGGGGGGACCCAAGAGACCCAGTACTTC
TRBJ1-1,TRBV13,-,-,CASSLEQFGEAFF,TGTGCCAGCAGCTTAGAACAATTTGGTGAAGCTTTCTTT
TRBJ1-2,TRBV2,-,few,CASSPNGVGNYGYTF,TGTGCCAGCAGCCCAAACGGGGTAGGAAACTATGGCTACACCTTC
TRBJ2-4,TRBV14,-,once,CASSQHGDIQYF,TGTGCTAGCAGCCAGCACGGGGACATTCAGTACTTC
TRBJ2-7,TRBV4-1,-,-,CASSLRTVQEIQYF,TGCGCCAGCAGCCTCCGGACAGTACAAGAGATCCAGTACTTC
TRBJ2-7,TRBV27,TRBD1,few,CASSLTPSGTEYEQYF,TGTGCCAGCAGTTTAACCCCAAGTGGGACAGAATACGAGCAGTACTTC
TRBJ2-1,TRBV5-1,-,-,CASSLSFESEQFF,TGCGCCAGCAGCTTGTCTTTTGAGAGTGAGCAGTTCTTC
TRBJ2-7,TRBV20-1,-,-,CSARRAGYEQYF,TGCAGTGCTAGGAGGGCGGGGTACGAGCAGTACTTC
TRBJ2-7,TRBV5-6,-,-,CASSLVRVDYEQYF,TGTGCCAGCAGCTTGGTCAGGGTAGATTACGAGCAGTACTTC
TRBJ2-5,TRBV30,-,once,CAWSFGAPPETQYF,TGTGCCTGGAGCTTCGGGGCCCCTCCAGAGACCCAGTACTTC
TRBJ1-5,TRBV6-2/TRBV6-3,-,-,CASSYSGGGNQPQHF,TGTGCCAGCAGTTACTCGGGGGGCGGCAATCAGCCCCAGCATTTT
TRBJ2-7,TRBV18,-,-,CASSRSLNTYNEQYF,TGTGCCAGCTCACGATCTCTTAACACCTACAATGAGCAGTACTTC